What follows is one TCR beta chain and its context. This record belongs to a study of blood T cell repertoires in COVID-19. Original processing notes: By means of reference gene primer amplification, nucleated cell counts were estimated. Clones were read by immunoSEQ multiplex PCR, and TCRdb kept only the in-frame ones, dropping some. V and J calls and clone size follow that table, whereas D and trimming were derived from the DNA. The sample lists hundreds of thousands of clones, 70% to 90% occurring once. V shed 6 bases and J 7 bases; nucleotides not matched to a gene: 8. This CDR3 spans 15 amino acids. Germline V CDR1 and CDR2: MNHEY, SVGAGI.

Sequences were obtained from PBMCs or T cells enriched from blood (not recorded which). The TCR was taken from a woman aged 55-70 years who had recovered from COVID-19. V gene TRBV6-5 combines with J gene TRBJ1-6; 8 nucleotides agree with TRBD1. The CDR3 protein is CASSGNRGGNSPLHF. CDR3 DNA sequence: TGTGCCAGCAGCGGAAACAGGGGGGGAAATTCACCCCTCCACTTT.